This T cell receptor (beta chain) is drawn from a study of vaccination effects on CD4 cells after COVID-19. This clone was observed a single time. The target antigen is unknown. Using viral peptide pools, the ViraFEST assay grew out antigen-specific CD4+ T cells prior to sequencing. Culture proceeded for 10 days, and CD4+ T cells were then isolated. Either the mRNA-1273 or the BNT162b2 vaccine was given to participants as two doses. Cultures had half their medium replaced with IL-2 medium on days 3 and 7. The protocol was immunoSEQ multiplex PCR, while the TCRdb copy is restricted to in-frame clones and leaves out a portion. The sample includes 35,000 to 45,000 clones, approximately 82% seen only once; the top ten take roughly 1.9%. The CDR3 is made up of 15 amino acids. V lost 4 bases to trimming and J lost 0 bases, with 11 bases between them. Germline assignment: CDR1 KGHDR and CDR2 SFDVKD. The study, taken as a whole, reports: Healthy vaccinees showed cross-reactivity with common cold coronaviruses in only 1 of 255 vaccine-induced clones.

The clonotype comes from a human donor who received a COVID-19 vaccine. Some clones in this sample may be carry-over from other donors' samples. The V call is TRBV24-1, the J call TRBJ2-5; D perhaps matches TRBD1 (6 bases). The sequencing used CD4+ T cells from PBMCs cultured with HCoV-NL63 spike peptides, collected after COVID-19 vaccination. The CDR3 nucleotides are TGTGCCACCAGTGACGTGACAGGATACCAAGAGACCCAGTACTTC. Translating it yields CATSDVTGYQETQYF.